This TCR beta chain emerged from a study of blood T cell repertoires in COVID-19. The assay was immunoSEQ multiplex PCR, and TCRdb's table has in-frame clones only and misses some. The table has a few hundred thousand clones, approximately 92% seen once. This CDR3 is built from 15 residues. Germline CDR1 SGHTS, CDR2 YDEGEE. Losses at the gene ends were 4 bases for V and 3 bases for J; bases not matched to a gene: 5. In its sample, this clone was seen once. V is TRBV5-8 and J is TRBJ1-5; 9 bases map to TRBD1. The clonotype comes from a man aged 30 to 39 who had recovered from COVID-19. Sequences were obtained from PBMCs or T cells enriched from blood (not recorded which). The CDR3 is CASSPGTGPNQPQHF. As DNA, the CDR3 is TGTGCCAGCAGCCCCGGGACAGGGCCCAATCAGCCCCAGCATTTT.